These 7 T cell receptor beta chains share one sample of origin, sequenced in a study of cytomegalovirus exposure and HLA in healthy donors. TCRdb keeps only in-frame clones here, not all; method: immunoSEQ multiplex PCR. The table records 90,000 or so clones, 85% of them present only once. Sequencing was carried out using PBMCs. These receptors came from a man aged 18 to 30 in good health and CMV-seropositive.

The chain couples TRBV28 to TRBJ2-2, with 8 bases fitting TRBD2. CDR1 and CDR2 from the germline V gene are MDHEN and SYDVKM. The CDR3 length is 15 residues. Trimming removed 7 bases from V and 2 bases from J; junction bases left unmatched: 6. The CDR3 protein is CASIRGGRNTGELFF. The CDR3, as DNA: TGTGCCAGCATCCGCGGGGGGCGAAACACCGGGGAGCTGTTTTTT.

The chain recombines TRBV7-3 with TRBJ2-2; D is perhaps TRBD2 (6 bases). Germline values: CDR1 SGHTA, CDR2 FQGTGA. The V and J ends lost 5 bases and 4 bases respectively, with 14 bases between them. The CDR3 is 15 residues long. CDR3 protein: CASSPRMGGTGELFF. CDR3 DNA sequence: TGTGCCAGCAGCCCCCGAATGGGGGGCACCGGGGAGCTGTTTTTT.

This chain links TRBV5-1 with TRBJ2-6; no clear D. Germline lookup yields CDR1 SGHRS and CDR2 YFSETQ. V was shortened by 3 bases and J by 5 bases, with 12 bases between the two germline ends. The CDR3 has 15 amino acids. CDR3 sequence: CASSSSATRANVLTF. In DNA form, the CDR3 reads TGCGCCAGCAGCTCCAGCGCGACTCGGGCCAACGTCCTGACTTTC. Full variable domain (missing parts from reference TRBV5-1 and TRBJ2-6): KAGVTQTPRYLIKTRGQQVTLSCSPISGHRSVSWYQQTPGQGLQFLFEYFSETQRNKGNFPGRFSGRQFSNSRSEMNVSTLELGDSALYLCASSSSATRANVLTFGAGSRLTVL.

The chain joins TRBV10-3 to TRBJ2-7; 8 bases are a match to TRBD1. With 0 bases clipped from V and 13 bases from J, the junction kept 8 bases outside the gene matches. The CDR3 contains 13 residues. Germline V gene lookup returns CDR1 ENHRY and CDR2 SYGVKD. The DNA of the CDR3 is TGTGCCATCAGTGAGTCGACCGGACAGGGTCCATACGTC. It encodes CAISESTGQGPYV.

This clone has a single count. The CDR3 loop reads CSVTVRETQYF. The CDR3 region has the DNA TGCAGTGTGACAGTTAGGGAGACCCAGTACTTC. The chain joins TRBV20-1 to TRBJ2-5; a possible D gene is TRBD1 (5 bases). This CDR3 is 11 amino acids long. V was clipped by 7 bases and J by 5 bases, with 11 bases between them. Germline loops: CDR1 DFQATT, CDR2 SNEGSKA (reference sequence).

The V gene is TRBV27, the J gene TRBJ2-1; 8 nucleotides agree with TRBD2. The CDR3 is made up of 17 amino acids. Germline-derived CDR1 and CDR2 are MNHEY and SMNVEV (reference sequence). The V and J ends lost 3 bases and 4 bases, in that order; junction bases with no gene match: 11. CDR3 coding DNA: TGTGCCAGCAGTTTCCCTGGCGGAGCGGGAGTTTACAATGAGCAGTTCTTC. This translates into CASSFPGGAGVYNEQFF.

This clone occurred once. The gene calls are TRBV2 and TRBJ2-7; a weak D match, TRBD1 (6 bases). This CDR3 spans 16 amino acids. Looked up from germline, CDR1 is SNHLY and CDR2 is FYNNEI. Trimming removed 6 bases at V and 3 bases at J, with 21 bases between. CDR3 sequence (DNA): TGTGCCAGCAGATTGCCACAGGGATACGGGCGCTACGAGCAGTACTTC. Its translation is CASRLPQGYGRYEQYF.